Presented here are 18 T cell receptor beta chains from one specimen sequenced in a study of vaccination and CD4 T cells after COVID-19. Oncomine TCR Beta short-read sequencing was applied to DNA from cultured CD4+ T cells. TCRdb processed the PCR reads anew with MiXCR; each CDR3 protein has one entry. This repertoire shows around 11,000 distinct CDR3 sequences, roughly 60% found once; its top ten account for roughly 15%. Their antigen targets remain unknown. Documented treatment: roughly ten-day PBMC culture with coronavirus spike peptide pools or control peptides (ViraFEST assay). Sequencing used CD4+ T cells from blood, cultured in vitro. The receptors shown here come from a human donor who had recovered from COVID-19.

The chain has TRBV20-1 and TRBJ1-2, with D perhaps matching TRBD1 (6 bases). The CDR3 runs to 12 residues. V was trimmed by 5 bases and J by 6 bases, leaving 13 bases between them. CDR1 and CDR2 from the germline V gene are DFQATT and SNEGSKA (reference sequence). The DNA for the CDR3 is TGCAGTGCTTCCGACAGGAGGGATGGCTACACCTTC. Translation gives CSASDRRDGYTF.

The V and J genes are TRBV7-2 and TRBJ2-1, with TRBD1 matching 8 bases. There are 15 residues in the CDR3. Trimming removed 3 bases from V and 7 bases from J; junction bases left unmatched: 8. Germline V lookup: CDR1 SGHTA, CDR2 FQGNSA. CDR3 loop: CASSFRWTGFNEQFF. In nucleotides, the CDR3 is TGTGCCAGCAGCTTTCGTTGGACAGGGTTTAATGAGCAGTTCTTC.

This chain joins TRBV6-2 or TRBV6-3 and TRBJ1-5; tentative D call: TRBD1 (6 bases). The CDR3 contains 14 residues. Germline CDR1 reads MNHEY; CDR2 reads SVGEGT. V was clipped by 5 bases and J by 4 bases, with 12 bases between them. The CDR3 sequence: CASSTTGSNQPQHF. For the CDR3, the DNA is TGTGCCAGCAGTACCACAGGGTCTAATCAGCCCCAGCATTTT.

The genes are TRBV11-3 and TRBJ2-7, with D tentatively TRBD1 (6 bases). Germline-derived CDR1 and CDR2 are SGHNT and YENEEA. V shed 8 bases and J shed 6 bases, with 17 bases lying between them. The CDR3 length is 13 residues. The CDR3 loop reads CASRQGSFSEQYF. CDR3 nucleotide sequence: TGTGCCAGCCGGCAGGGGTCGTTTTCCGAGCAGTACTTC.

CDR3 in DNA: TGTGCCACCAGTTCTGGACAGGGTCTACACGAGCAGTACTTC. The encoded protein is CATSSGQGLHEQYF. The genes are TRBV24-1 and TRBJ2-7; 8 bases are shared with TRBD1. J gave up 5 bases and V 6 bases, and 8 bases lay outside the gene matches. The CDR3 contains 14 residues. CDR1 is KGHDR, CDR2 SFDVKD, per germline.

The V gene is TRBV7-9, the J gene TRBJ2-2; 7 bases fit TRBD2. Germline loops: CDR1 SEHNR, CDR2 FQNEAQ (reference sequence). This CDR3 contains 13 residues. V was clipped by 7 bases and J by 5 bases; unmatched bases: 4. CDR3 amino acids: CASILGGTGELFF. The DNA for the CDR3 is TGTGCCAGCATCCTGGGGGGGACCGGGGAGCTGTTTTTT. The variable domain in full, with the rest retrieved from reference TRBV7-9 and TRBJ2-2, is DTGVSQNPRHKITKRGQNVTFRCDPISEHNRLYWYRQTLGQGPEFLTYFQNEAQLEKSRLLSDRFSAERPKGSFSTLEIQRTEQGDSAMYLCASILGGTGELFFGEGSRLTVL.

This chain joins TRBV7-9 and TRBJ2-2; 11 bases line up with TRBD2. The ends lost 5 bases at V and 4 bases at J; junction bases unmatched: 6. Germline V CDR1 and CDR2: SEHNR, FQNEAQ (reference sequence). This CDR3 comprises 16 residues. The CDR3 region is CASSVSGRGGTGELFF. The DNA of the CDR3 is TGTGCCAGCAGCGTTAGCGGGAGGGGTGGCACCGGGGAGCTGTTTTTT.

This chain connects TRBV4-1 to TRBJ1-5; D is unclear. Per the germline V gene, CDR1 is MGHRA and CDR2 is YSYEKL. V lost 3 bases and J lost 10, with 10 bases in between. This CDR3 region has 12 residues. CDR3 bases: TGCGCCAGCAGCCAGATCCTTGGACCCCAGCATTTT. Translating it yields CASSQILGPQHF.

The V and J genes are TRBV28 and TRBJ2-3; 10 nucleotides align to TRBD2. CDR3 size: 15 residues. From germline, CDR1 is MDHEN and CDR2 SYDVKM. V lost 6 bases to trimming and J lost 3 bases; unmatched junction nucleotides: 6. CDR3: CASSRAGGRTDTQYF. The CDR3 DNA reads as TGTGCCAGCAGCCGAGCGGGAGGGCGGACAGATACGCAGTATTTT.

This clonotype appeared a single time. This chain links TRBV20-1 with TRBJ2-7; TRBD1 matches at 11 bases. The CDR3 is 12 amino acids. V gave up 6 bases and J gave up 6 bases; unmatched junction bases: 4. Germline lookup yields CDR1 DFQATT and CDR2 SNEGSKA (reference sequence). The CDR3 loop reads CSAPGQGAEQYF. DNA for the CDR3: TGCAGTGCACCCGGACAGGGGGCCGAGCAGTACTTC.

The genes are TRBV2 and TRBJ1-2; possible D gene TRBD1, 6 bases. From germline, CDR1 is SNHLY and CDR2 FYNNEI. This CDR3 has 16 residues. The V and J ends lost 2 bases and 6 bases respectively, with 19 bases between them. The CDR3 DNA reads as TGTGCCAGCAGTGAACAGGGACTCCTAGGGGGGAATGGCTACACCTTC. It codes for CASSEQGLLGGNGYTF.

This chain joins TRBV20-1 and TRBJ1-2; D is unclear. The CDR3 sequence is 11 residues long. Germline V gene sequence: CDR1 DFQATT, CDR2 SNEGSKA (reference sequence). The V end lost 4 bases, the J end lost 7 bases, and 10 bases lay between the germline ends. CDR3: CSANPGPGYTF. CDR3 sequence (DNA): TGCAGTGCTAATCCCGGCCCTGGCTACACCTTC.

The chain is built from TRBV6-1 and TRBJ2-7; unclear D gene. The V end was cut by 2 bases, the J end by 4 bases, with 12 bases between. Germline V CDR1 and CDR2: MNHNS, SASEGT. This CDR3 has 14 amino acids. CDR3 sequence: CASSERGRTYEQYF. CDR3 nucleotides: TGTGCCAGCAGTGAACGCGGCAGGACGTACGAGCAGTACTTC.

This clonotype was counted a few times. The junction and the germline gene differ at one end; a read error may be behind it. This chain connects TRBV24-1 to TRBJ2-1, with D unclear. The CDR3 runs 16 residues. CDR1 KGHDR and CDR2 SFDVKD come from the germline V gene. The CDR3 DNA reads TGTGTCACCAGTGACCCATCAGGCAACTCCTACAATGAGCAGTTCTTC. Protein sequence: CVTSDPSGNSYNEQFF.

This chain uses TRBV27 with TRBJ2-7, with TRBD1 identical over 9 bases. CDR3 size: 16 residues. Per germline, CDR1 MNHEY and CDR2 SMNVEV (reference sequence). The ends lost 5 bases at V and 3 bases at J; junction bases unmatched: 11. The CDR3 spells CASSPPIPTGGYEQYF. The CDR3 region has the DNA TGTGCCAGCAGTCCCCCCATACCGACAGGGGGCTACGAGCAGTACTTC.

This clonotype appeared a few times. This chain uses TRBV21-1 with TRBJ2-7. TRBV21-1 is flagged as a pseudogene. The length of the CDR3 is 14 residues. The CDR3 bases are TGTGCCAGCAGCGGGCAAAGTAGGTCCTACGAGCAGTACTTC. It is translated as CASSGQSRSYEQYF.

There are a few counts of this clonotype. J is TRBJ2-7 and V is TRBV6-1; 9 bases line up with TRBD1. From germline, CDR1 is MNHNS and CDR2 SASEGT. The V gene end was trimmed by 8 bases and the J gene end by 4 bases; junction bases not matched to a gene: 9. The length of the CDR3 is 14 residues. CDR3 sequence: CASGQGLSLYEQYF. In nucleotides, the CDR3 is TGTGCCAGCGGACAGGGGCTCTCCCTGTACGAGCAGTACTTC.

This chain links TRBV7-9 with TRBJ2-2; no firm D call. Trimming took off 2 bases at V and 2 bases at J, with 6 bases between the two ends. The CDR3 extends over 14 amino acids. The germline V gene has CDR1 SEHNR and CDR2 FQNEAQ (reference sequence). The CDR3 DNA follows: TGTGCCAGCAGCTTATTAGCTAACACCGGGGAGCTGTTTTTT. Residues: CASSLLANTGELFF.